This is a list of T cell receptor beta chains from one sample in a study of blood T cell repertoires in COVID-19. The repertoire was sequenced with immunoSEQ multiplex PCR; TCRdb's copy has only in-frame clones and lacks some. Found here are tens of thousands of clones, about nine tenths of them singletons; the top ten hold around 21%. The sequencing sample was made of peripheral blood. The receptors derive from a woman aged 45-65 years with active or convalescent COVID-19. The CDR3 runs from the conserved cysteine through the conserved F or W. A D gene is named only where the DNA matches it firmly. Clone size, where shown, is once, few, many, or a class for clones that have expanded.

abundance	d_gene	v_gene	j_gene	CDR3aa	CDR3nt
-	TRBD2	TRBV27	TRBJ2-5	CASSLSGPEETQYF	TGTGCCAGCAGTCTTAGCGGGCCCGAAGAGACCCAGTACTTC
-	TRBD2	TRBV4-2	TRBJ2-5	CASSKGTGREETQYF	TGTGCCAGCAGCAAGGGGACCGGGAGGGAAGAGACCCAGTACTTC
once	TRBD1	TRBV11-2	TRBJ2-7	CASSLDYRLRTGVWDYF	TGTGCCAGCAGCTTAGATTATCGCCTCCGGACAGGGGTCTGGGACTACTTC
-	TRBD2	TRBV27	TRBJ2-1	CASSFWREGVNEQFF	TGTGCCAGCAGTTTTTGGCGGGAGGGTGTCAATGAGCAGTTCTTC
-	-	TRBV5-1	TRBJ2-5	CASSPGHAGETQYF	TGCGCCAGCAGCCCGGGACACGCGGGAGAGACCCAGTACTTC
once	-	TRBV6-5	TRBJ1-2	CASSYGQGLGGYTF	TGTGCCAGCAGTTACGGGCAGGGGCTGGGTGGCTACACCTTC
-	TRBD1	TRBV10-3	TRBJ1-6	CAINPGQGYSPLHF	TGTGCCATCAACCCGGGACAGGGATATTCACCCCTCCACTTT
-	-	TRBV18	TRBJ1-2	CASSPGLSIGYTF	TGTGCCAGCTCACCAGGGCTCTCTATCGGCTACACCTTC
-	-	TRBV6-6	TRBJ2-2	CASSYSRVNPGELFF	TGTGCCAGCAGTTACTCGAGAGTAAATCCCGGGGAGCTGTTTTTT
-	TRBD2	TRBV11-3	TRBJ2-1	CASSFVGLAGGLSYNEQFF	TGTGCCAGCAGCTTCGTGGGACTAGCGGGAGGTTTATCCTACAATGAGCAGTTCTTC
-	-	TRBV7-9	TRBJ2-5	CASSAGDTGGETQYF	TGTGCCAGCAGCGCCGGGGATACAGGAGGGGAGACCCAGTACTTC
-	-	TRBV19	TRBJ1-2	CASSMSPGGYGYTF	TGTGCCAGTAGTATGAGCCCAGGAGGCTATGGCTACACCTTC
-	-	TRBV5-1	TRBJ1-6	CASSLDSSSYNSPLHF	TGCGCCAGCAGCTTGGATTCGAGCTCCTATAATTCACCCCTCCACTTT
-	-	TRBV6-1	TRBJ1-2	CASSEAQGLGYTF	TGTGCCAGCAGTGAAGCCCAGGGGTTGGGCTACACCTTC
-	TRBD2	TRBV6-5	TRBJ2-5	CASRGLAGVQYF	TGTGCCAGCAGGGGACTAGCGGGAGTCCAGTACTTC
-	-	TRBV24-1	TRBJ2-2	CATTSCLEGQNTGELFF	TGTGCCACCACCTCATGCCTCGAGGGACAGAACACCGGGGAGCTGTTTTTT
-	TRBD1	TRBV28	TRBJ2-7	CASSPPGGQGFVEQYF	TGTGCCAGCAGCCCCCCGGGGGGACAGGGCTTTGTTGAGCAGTACTTC
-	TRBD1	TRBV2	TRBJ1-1	CASSWDSEAFF	TGTGCCAGCAGTTGGGACAGCGAAGCTTTCTTT
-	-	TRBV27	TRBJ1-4	CASSLWRGEEKLFF	TGTGCCAGCAGTTTGTGGAGGGGTGAGGAAAAACTGTTTTTT
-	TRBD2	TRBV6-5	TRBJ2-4	CASTITSGPSIQYF	TGTGCCAGCACCATTACTAGCGGGCCGAGCATTCAGTACTTC
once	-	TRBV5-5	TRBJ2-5	CASSLISSLETQYF	TGTGCCAGCAGCTTGATATCTAGCCTGGAGACCCAGTACTTC
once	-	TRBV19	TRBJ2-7	CASSMGAGDEQYF	TGTGCCAGTAGTATGGGGGCAGGGGACGAGCAGTACTTC
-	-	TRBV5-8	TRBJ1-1	CASSLARPAEMNTEAFF	TGTGCCAGCAGCTTGGCGCGGCCAGCCGAGATGAACACTGAAGCTTTCTTT
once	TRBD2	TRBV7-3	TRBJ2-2	CASSPEARLAGGSGELFF	TGTGCCAGCAGCCCCGAAGCTAGACTAGCGGGAGGGTCCGGGGAGCTGTTTTTT
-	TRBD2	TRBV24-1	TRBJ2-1	CATSDSPGLAGGGLYNEQFF	TGTGCCACCAGTGATTCTCCGGGACTAGCGGGAGGAGGACTCTACAATGAGCAGTTCTTC
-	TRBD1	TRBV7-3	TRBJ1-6	CASSPGSGTGLYNSPLHF	TGTGCCAGCAGCCCCGGGTCCGGGACAGGTCTATATAATTCACCCCTCCACTTT
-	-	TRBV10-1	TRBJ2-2	CASSEHRVTGELFF	TGCGCCAGCAGTGAACACAGGGTTACCGGGGAGCTGTTTTTT
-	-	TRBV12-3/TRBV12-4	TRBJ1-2	CASSFGGLDGYTF	TGTGCCAGCAGTTTCGGGGGGTTGGATGGCTACACCTTC
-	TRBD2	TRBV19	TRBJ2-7	CATSLAGAAHEQYF	TGTGCCACCTCGCTAGCGGGAGCTGCCCACGAGCAGTACTTC
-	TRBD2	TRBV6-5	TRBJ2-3	CASSFQAGEGDTQYF	TGTGCCAGCAGTTTTCAAGCGGGAGAGGGAGATACGCAGTATTTT
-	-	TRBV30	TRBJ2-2	CAWSQTRTGELFF	TGTGCCTGGAGTCAAACTCGCACCGGGGAGCTGTTTTTT
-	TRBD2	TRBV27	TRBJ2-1	CASSLAGGGSYNEQFF	TGTGCCAGCAGTCTTGCCGGGGGGGGCTCCTACAATGAGCAGTTCTTC
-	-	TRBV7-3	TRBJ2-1	CASSPQGFGNLNEQFF	TGTGCCAGCAGCCCCCAGGGCTTTGGCAATCTCAATGAGCAGTTCTTC
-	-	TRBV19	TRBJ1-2	CASSIRDWRGPEGYTF	TGTGCCAGTAGTATCAGGGACTGGCGTGGCCCCGAGGGCTACACCTTC
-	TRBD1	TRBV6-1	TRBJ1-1	CASSELWQGVDTEAFF	TGTGCCAGCAGTGAACTGTGGCAGGGGGTGGACACTGAAGCTTTCTTT
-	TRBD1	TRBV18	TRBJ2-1	CASSPSGTGVNEQFF	TGTGCCAGCTCACCTTCCGGGACAGGGGTGAATGAGCAGTTCTTC
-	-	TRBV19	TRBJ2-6	CASSIGGQRSSGANVLTF	TGTGCCAGTAGTATCGGGGGGCAGAGGAGCTCTGGGGCCAACGTCCTGACTTTC
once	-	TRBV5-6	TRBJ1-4	CASSLKGAATNEKLFF	TGTGCCAGCAGCTTGAAAGGGGCAGCAACTAATGAAAAACTGTTTTTT
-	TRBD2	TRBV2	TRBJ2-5	CASSAGGQETQYF	TGTGCCAGCAGCGCCGGGGGGCAAGAGACCCAGTACTTC
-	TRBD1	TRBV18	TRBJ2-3	CASSPYRGSTDTQYF	TGTGCCAGCTCACCCTACAGGGGGAGCACAGATACGCAGTATTTT